Below, 24 T cell receptor beta chains from the same sample are listed, as sequenced in a study of monozygotic twins with inflammatory bowel disease. TCRdb re-called the 5' RACE reads; one entry per CDR3 protein, DNA not given. Here the sample table reports nearly 450,000 distinct CDR3 sequences. What was sequenced was blood. The origin of the receptors is a human donor with ulcerative colitis or Crohn's disease, or a healthy co-twin of an affected twin (not recorded which).

The rearrangement links TRBV7-9 to TRBJ2-2; the D gene TCRdb calls, TRBD2, cannot be checked with no DNA. Per germline, CDR1 SEHNR and CDR2 FQNEAQ (reference sequence). This CDR3 comprises 16 residues. The CDR3: CASSLASGANTGELFF.

V and J are TRBV25-1 and TRBJ1-6; TCRdb designates TRBD1, a call that cannot be tested without DNA. The CDR3 extends over 14 amino acids. The germline gives CDR1 MGHDK, CDR2 SYGVNS. The CDR3 loop reads CASSSGFYNSPLHF.

The rearrangement joins TRBV5-1 to TRBJ2-1; as DNA is missing, the TRBD1 call by TCRdb cannot be tested. There are 18 residues in the CDR3. The germline CDR1 and CDR2 sequences are SGHRS and YFSETQ. CDR3 loop: CASSSPGGAPGPYNEQFF.

The V and J genes are TRBV5-1 and TRBJ2-7; the D gene TCRdb calls, TRBD1, cannot be checked with no DNA. The CDR3 extends over 16 amino acids. Germline V gives CDR1 SGHRS, CDR2 YFSETQ. CDR3 residues: CPSSPGGIGQADEQYF.

The V and J genes are TRBV18 and TRBJ2-7. The CDR3 runs to 14 residues. Germline V CDR1 and CDR2: KGHSH, LQKENI. The CDR3 protein is CASSLPTQSYEQYF.

This chain joins TRBV6-1 and TRBJ2-3. This CDR3 region has 14 residues. CDR1 and CDR2 from the germline V gene are MNHNS and SASEGT. The CDR3 reads CASSEASVTDTQYF.

The chain joins TRBV4-1 to TRBJ2-5; the TRBD1 assignment by TCRdb is unverifiable without DNA. The CDR3 spans 16 residues. Germline values: CDR1 MGHRA, CDR2 YSYEKL. This CDR3 is CASSQDHEGGRETQYF.

The V and J genes are TRBV10-3 and TRBJ2-5; TCRdb outputs TRBD2, but without DNA this stays unchecked. Germline assignment: CDR1 ENHRY and CDR2 SYGVKD. The CDR3 is 17 amino acids. The chain's CDR3 is CAAGTSGSGGYQETQYF.

This chain joins TRBV11-1 and TRBJ2-7; without DNA, the TCRdb call of TRBD2 cannot be checked. Germline V gene lookup returns CDR1 SGHAT and CDR2 FQDESV (reference sequence). This CDR3 contains 20 residues. This CDR3 reads CASSPDRGTSGVDHNYEQYF.

The genes are TRBV9 and TRBJ2-3; the TCRdb call, TRBD1, lacks DNA for checking. CDR3 length: 15 amino acids. Germline V lookup: CDR1 SGDLS, CDR2 YYNGEE. The chain's CDR3 is CASSADTHSTDTQYF.

V gene TRBV7-2 combines with J gene TRBJ1-6; there is no DNA to check the TCRdb D call of TRBD1. The germline V gene encodes CDR1 SGHTA and CDR2 FQGNSA. The CDR3 is 14 residues long. This chain's CDR3 is CASSLDQGYAPLHF.

V usage is TRBV7-9 and J usage is TRBJ1-1; TCRdb selects TRBD1, and the lack of DNA leaves this call unchecked. Germline CDR1 SEHNR, CDR2 FQNEAQ (reference sequence). The CDR3 sequence is 13 residues long. This CDR3 reads CASSRGRNTEAFF.

V usage is TRBV7-2 and J usage is TRBJ2-3. Germline assignment: CDR1 SGHTA and CDR2 FQGNSA. There are 14 residues in the CDR3. CDR3 sequence: CASSSSWGTDTQYF.

The rearrangement links TRBV6-6 to TRBJ1-5. The CDR3 length is 12 residues. The V gene's germline CDR1 is MNHNY and CDR2 SVGAGI (reference sequence). CDR3: CASHLSNQPQHF.

The chain is built from TRBV4-1 and TRBJ2-1. The CDR3 loop spans 16 amino acids. CDR1 is MGHRA, CDR2 YSYEKL, per germline. The CDR3 is CASSQVSINTYNEQFF.

The chain combines TRBV20-1 with TRBJ2-7; TCRdb's assignment of TRBD1 cannot be checked, as there is no DNA. The CDR3 sequence is 16 residues long. Germline V CDR1 and CDR2: DFQATT, SNEGSKA (reference sequence). This CDR3 reads CSARQRVAGGPYEQYF.

This chain joins TRBV6-1 and TRBJ1-1; TCRdb's D gene call, TRBD1, goes unchecked for lack of DNA. This CDR3 region has 14 residues. Germline lookup yields CDR1 MNHNS and CDR2 SASEGT. The chain's CDR3 is CASGTIRGNTEAFF.

J is TRBJ1-1 and V is TRBV24-1. CDR3 length: 11 residues. Germline assignment: CDR1 KGHDR and CDR2 SFDVKD. The CDR3 reads CATKGSTEAFF.

The chain recombines TRBV9 with TRBJ2-2; TCRdb gives TRBD1 as the D gene, but with no DNA this cannot be confirmed. Per the germline V gene, CDR1 is SGDLS and CDR2 is YYNGEE. The CDR3 runs to 14 residues. The CDR3 loop reads CASSTRQGAGELFF.

The rearrangement joins TRBV29-1 to TRBJ2-7; as DNA is missing, the TRBD2 call by TCRdb cannot be tested. CDR1 SQVTM and CDR2 ANQGSEA come from the germline V gene. The CDR3 has 13 residues. CDR3: CSVGTPQVGEQYF.

The chain joins TRBV5-1 to TRBJ1-1; TCRdb proposes TRBD1, but this gene call is untestable without DNA. Per the germline V gene, CDR1 is SGHRS and CDR2 is YFSETQ. The CDR3 contains 14 residues. CDR3 region: CASSLVVRGSEAFF.

V gene TRBV19 combines with J gene TRBJ1-1; the D call from TCRdb, TRBD1, cannot be confirmed without DNA. Germline V gene data show CDR1 as LNHDA and CDR2 as SQIVND (reference sequence). CDR3 size: 13 residues. The CDR3 loop reads CASSMGGHTEAFF. Variable domain in full (rest from reference TRBV19 and TRBJ1-1): DGGITQSPKYLFRKEGQNVTLSCEQNLNHDAMYWYRQDPGQGLRLIYYSQIVNDFQKGDIAEGYSVSREKKESFPLTVTSAQKNPTAFYLCASSMGGHTEAFFGQGTRLTVV.

This chain joins TRBV3-1 and TRBJ2-7; the TRBD2 assignment by TCRdb is unverifiable without DNA. From germline, CDR1 is LGHDT and CDR2 YNNKEL (reference sequence). The CDR3 consists of 18 residues. The CDR3 protein is CASSQVHPNRPLLGEQYF.

J is TRBJ2-2 and V is TRBV10-3; TCRdb's D gene call, TRBD1, goes unchecked for lack of DNA. This CDR3 contains 16 residues. Germline V CDR1 and CDR2: ENHRY, SYGVKD. The CDR3 here is CAIKSAPGRNTGELFF.